Listed below are T cell receptor beta chains from one sample, sequenced in a study of T cells after somatic rescue of genetic block. Produced via immunoSEQ multiplex PCR; TCRdb's table is partial and in-frame only. Altogether approximately 88,000 clones are present, more than 80% being singletons, with the ten largest covering under 2%. Material for sequencing was peripheral blood mononuclear cells (PBMCs). The origin of the receptors is a young woman. The CDR3 runs from the conserved cysteine through the conserved F or W. The order of the fields is CDR3 length, V gene, J gene, clone size, D gene, CDR3 protein, CDR3 DNA. D genes are given only for firm matches. The size field is filled for only some rows; it gives once, few, many or a size class.

CDR3 length: 14; V gene: TRBV10-3; J gene: TRBJ2-2; clone size: .; D gene: TRBD1; CDR3 protein: CAIRGDRDTGELFF; CDR3 DNA: TGTGCCATCCGGGGGGACAGGGACACCGGGGAGCTGTTTTTT
CDR3 length: 17; V gene: TRBV28; J gene: TRBJ2-4; clone size: .; D gene: TRBD1; CDR3 protein: CASSPYTGGDAKNIQYF; CDR3 DNA: TGTGCCAGCAGCCCCTACACAGGGGGCGATGCCAAAAACATTCAGTACTTC
CDR3 length: 15; V gene: TRBV7-3; J gene: TRBJ1-3; clone size: .; D gene: .; CDR3 protein: CASSLRGDSGNTIYF; CDR3 DNA: TGTGCCAGCAGCTTACGGGGCGACTCTGGAAACACCATATATTTT
CDR3 length: 13; V gene: TRBV6-5; J gene: TRBJ1-2; clone size: .; D gene: TRBD1; CDR3 protein: CASSQTGAYGYTF; CDR3 DNA: TGTGCCAGCAGTCAGACAGGGGCCTATGGCTACACCTTC
CDR3 length: 15; V gene: TRBV28; J gene: TRBJ1-3; clone size: .; D gene: .; CDR3 protein: CASSSHGTDGNTIYF; CDR3 DNA: TGTGCCAGCAGCAGCCACGGGACGGATGGAAACACCATATATTTT
CDR3 length: 15; V gene: TRBV7-8; J gene: TRBJ2-1; clone size: .; D gene: TRBD2; CDR3 protein: CASSLEVRTSGSWFF; CDR3 DNA: TGTGCCAGCAGCTTAGAAGTGAGGACTAGCGGGAGCTGGTTCTTC
CDR3 length: 15; V gene: TRBV14; J gene: TRBJ1-1; clone size: .; D gene: .; CDR3 protein: CASSPYRKMNTEAFF; CDR3 DNA: TGTGCCAGCAGCCCTTACAGGAAAATGAACACTGAAGCTTTCTTT
CDR3 length: 15; V gene: TRBV4-3; J gene: TRBJ2-7; clone size: .; D gene: .; CDR3 protein: CASSQDGRGSYEQYF; CDR3 DNA: TGCGCCAGCAGCCAAGATGGTCGGGGCTCCTACGAGCAGTACTTC
CDR3 length: 10; V gene: TRBV23-1; J gene: TRBJ2-7; clone size: .; D gene: TRBD2; CDR3 protein: CASRAGVQYF; CDR3 DNA: TGCGCCAGCAGGGCGGGGGTGCAGTACTTC
CDR3 length: 14; V gene: TRBV18; J gene: TRBJ2-7; clone size: .; D gene: .; CDR3 protein: CASSPGSSDPEQYF; CDR3 DNA: TGTGCCAGCTCACCTGGGTCCTCGGACCCCGAGCAGTACTTC
CDR3 length: 13; V gene: TRBV11-2; J gene: TRBJ2-5; clone size: .; D gene: .; CDR3 protein: CASSLAVLGTQYF; CDR3 DNA: TGTGCCAGCAGCTTAGCGGTCCTGGGGACCCAGTACTTC
CDR3 length: 16; V gene: TRBV7-9; J gene: TRBJ2-5; clone size: .; D gene: .; CDR3 protein: CASLGDFRERVETQYF; CDR3 DNA: TGTGCCAGCCTGGGGGATTTCCGGGAGAGGGTAGAGACCCAGTACTTC
CDR3 length: 15; V gene: TRBV28; J gene: TRBJ1-2; clone size: .; D gene: .; CDR3 protein: CASSPTGGRSYGYTF; CDR3 DNA: TGTGCCAGCAGTCCCACGGGGGGACGGTCCTATGGCTACACCTTC
CDR3 length: 14; V gene: TRBV19; J gene: TRBJ2-7; clone size: .; D gene: TRBD2; CDR3 protein: CASSAGGASYEQYF; CDR3 DNA: TGTGCCAGTAGTGCCGGGGGGGCTTCCTACGAGCAGTACTTC
CDR3 length: 15; V gene: TRBV7-2; J gene: TRBJ1-5; clone size: .; D gene: .; CDR3 protein: CASSLDGGADQPQHF; CDR3 DNA: TGTGCCAGCAGCTTAGACGGGGGGGCAGATCAGCCCCAGCATTTT
CDR3 length: 12; V gene: TRBV10-3; J gene: TRBJ2-7; clone size: .; D gene: .; CDR3 protein: CAIGGTDSWQYF; CDR3 DNA: TGTGCCATCGGGGGGACAGACTCTTGGCAGTACTTC
CDR3 length: 11; V gene: TRBV27; J gene: TRBJ2-2; clone size: .; D gene: .; CDR3 protein: CASSHTGELFF; CDR3 DNA: TGTGCCAGCAGCCACACCGGGGAGCTGTTTTTT
CDR3 length: 13; V gene: TRBV19; J gene: TRBJ2-1; clone size: .; D gene: .; CDR3 protein: CASSQGNYNEQFF; CDR3 DNA: TGTGCCAGTAGTCAGGGCAACTACAATGAGCAGTTCTTC
CDR3 length: 13; V gene: TRBV6-6; J gene: TRBJ2-5; clone size: few; D gene: .; CDR3 protein: CASSYEEQETQYF; CDR3 DNA: TGTGCCAGCAGTTACGAGGAACAAGAGACCCAGTACTTC
CDR3 length: 18; V gene: TRBV9; J gene: TRBJ2-1; clone size: .; D gene: TRBD2; CDR3 protein: CASSVDLWGLAGENEQFF; CDR3 DNA: TGTGCCAGCAGCGTAGATCTCTGGGGACTAGCGGGAGAGAATGAGCAGTTCTTC
CDR3 length: 15; V gene: TRBV18; J gene: TRBJ2-7; clone size: .; D gene: TRBD1; CDR3 protein: CASSPTGAFSYEQYF; CDR3 DNA: TGTGCCAGCTCACCGACAGGGGCCTTCTCCTACGAGCAGTACTTC
CDR3 length: 15; V gene: TRBV4-2; J gene: TRBJ2-7; clone size: .; D gene: TRBD2; CDR3 protein: CASSPDASGSYEQYF; CDR3 DNA: TGTGCCAGCAGCCCAGACGCTAGCGGGAGTTACGAGCAGTACTTC
CDR3 length: 18; V gene: TRBV2; J gene: TRBJ1-5; clone size: .; D gene: .; CDR3 protein: CASSEWSRGLYSNQPQHF; CDR3 DNA: TGTGCCAGCAGTGAGTGGTCACGGGGACTCTATAGCAATCAGCCCCAGCATTTT
CDR3 length: 11; V gene: TRBV30; J gene: TRBJ1-1; clone size: .; D gene: TRBD1; CDR3 protein: CAWGQEEEAFF; CDR3 DNA: TGTGCCTGGGGACAGGAGGAGGAAGCTTTCTTT
CDR3 length: 13; V gene: TRBV7-8; J gene: TRBJ1-1; clone size: .; D gene: .; CDR3 protein: CASSSLGNTEAFF; CDR3 DNA: TGTGCCAGCAGCTCCCTCGGAAACACTGAAGCTTTCTTT
CDR3 length: 15; V gene: TRBV27; J gene: TRBJ2-6; clone size: .; D gene: .; CDR3 protein: CASSFWGSGANVLTF; CDR3 DNA: TGTGCCAGCAGTTTTTGGGGCTCTGGGGCCAACGTCCTGACTTTC
CDR3 length: 15; V gene: TRBV9; J gene: TRBJ2-1; clone size: .; D gene: TRBD2; CDR3 protein: CASRPGLAEVNEQFF; CDR3 DNA: TGTGCCAGCAGACCGGGACTAGCGGAAGTCAATGAGCAGTTCTTC
CDR3 length: 13; V gene: TRBV9; J gene: TRBJ2-2; clone size: .; D gene: .; CDR3 protein: CASSETGTGELFF; CDR3 DNA: TGTGCCAGCAGCGAAACAGGGACCGGGGAGCTGTTTTTT
CDR3 length: 11; V gene: TRBV29-1; J gene: TRBJ1-2; clone size: few; D gene: .; CDR3 protein: CSGGRNYGYTF; CDR3 DNA: TGCAGCGGAGGGAGAAACTATGGCTACACCTTC
CDR3 length: 14; V gene: TRBV10-2; J gene: TRBJ1-1; clone size: .; D gene: TRBD1; CDR3 protein: CASTGTGLNTEAFF; CDR3 DNA: TGCGCCAGCACGGGGACAGGATTGAACACTGAAGCTTTCTTT
CDR3 length: 13; V gene: TRBV6-4; J gene: TRBJ1-1; clone size: medium-sized; D gene: .; CDR3 protein: CASSDSENTEAFF; CDR3 DNA: TGTGCCAGCAGTGACTCGGAGAACACTGAAGCTTTCTTT
CDR3 length: 13; V gene: TRBV9; J gene: TRBJ1-1; clone size: .; D gene: .; CDR3 protein: CASSSDWVTEAFF; CDR3 DNA: TGTGCCAGCAGCTCAGATTGGGTCACTGAAGCTTTCTTT
CDR3 length: 15; V gene: TRBV12-5; J gene: TRBJ1-5; clone size: .; D gene: .; CDR3 protein: CASGLTGYSNQPQHF; CDR3 DNA: TGTGCTAGTGGCCTAACAGGGTATAGCAATCAGCCCCAGCATTTT
CDR3 length: 14; V gene: TRBV27; J gene: TRBJ2-5; clone size: .; D gene: TRBD2; CDR3 protein: CASSSGTSGQTQYF; CDR3 DNA: TGTGCCAGCAGTTCGGGGACTAGCGGGCAGACCCAGTACTTC
CDR3 length: 15; V gene: TRBV7-3; J gene: TRBJ2-2; clone size: few; D gene: TRBD2; CDR3 protein: CASSSTSGRTGELFF; CDR3 DNA: TGTGCCAGCAGCTCGACTAGCGGTAGAACCGGGGAGCTGTTTTTT
CDR3 length: 14; V gene: TRBV9; J gene: TRBJ1-4; clone size: .; D gene: .; CDR3 protein: CASSVGNSNEKLFF; CDR3 DNA: TGTGCCAGCAGCGTAGGTAATTCTAATGAAAAACTGTTTTTT